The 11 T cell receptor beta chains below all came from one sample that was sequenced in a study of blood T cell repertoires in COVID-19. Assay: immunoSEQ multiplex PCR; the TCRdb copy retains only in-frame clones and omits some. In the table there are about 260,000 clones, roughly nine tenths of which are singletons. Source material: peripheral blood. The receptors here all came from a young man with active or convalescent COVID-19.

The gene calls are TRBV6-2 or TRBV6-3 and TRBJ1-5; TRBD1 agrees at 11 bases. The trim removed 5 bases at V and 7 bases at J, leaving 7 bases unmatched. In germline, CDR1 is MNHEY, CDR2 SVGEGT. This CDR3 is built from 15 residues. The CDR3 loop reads CASSGGQGVSQPQHF. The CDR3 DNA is TGTGCCAGCAGTGGGGGACAGGGGGTCAGCCAGCCCCAGCATTTT.

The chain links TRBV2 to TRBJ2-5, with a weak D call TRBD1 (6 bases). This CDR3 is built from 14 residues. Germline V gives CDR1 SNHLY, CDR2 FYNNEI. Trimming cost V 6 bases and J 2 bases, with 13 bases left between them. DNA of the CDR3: TGTGCCAGCAGCCCCACAGGGCAGCAAGAGACCCAGTACTTC. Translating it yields CASSPTGQQETQYF.

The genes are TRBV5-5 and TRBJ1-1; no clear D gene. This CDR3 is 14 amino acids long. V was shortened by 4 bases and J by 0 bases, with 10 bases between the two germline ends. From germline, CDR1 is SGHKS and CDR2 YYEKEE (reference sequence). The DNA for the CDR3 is TGTGCCAGCAGCACACCCACACTGAACACTGAAGCTTTCTTT. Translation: CASSTPTLNTEAFF.

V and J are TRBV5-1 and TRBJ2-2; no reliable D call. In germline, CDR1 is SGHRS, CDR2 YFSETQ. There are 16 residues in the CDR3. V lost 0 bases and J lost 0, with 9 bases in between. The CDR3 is CASSLVVASNTGELFF. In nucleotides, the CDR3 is TGCGCCAGCAGCTTGGTTGTAGCATCGAACACCGGGGAGCTGTTTTTT.

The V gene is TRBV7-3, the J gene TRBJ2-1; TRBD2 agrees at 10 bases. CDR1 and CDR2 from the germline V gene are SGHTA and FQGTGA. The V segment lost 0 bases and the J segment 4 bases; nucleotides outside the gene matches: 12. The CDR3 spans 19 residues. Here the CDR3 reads CASSLTYEAGGPSYNEQFF. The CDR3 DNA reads TGTGCCAGCAGCTTAACGTATGAAGCGGGAGGGCCGTCATACAATGAGCAGTTCTTC.

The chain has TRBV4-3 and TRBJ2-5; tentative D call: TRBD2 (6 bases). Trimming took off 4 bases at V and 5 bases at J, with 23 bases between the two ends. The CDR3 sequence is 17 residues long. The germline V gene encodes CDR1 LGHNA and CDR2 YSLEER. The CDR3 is CASSPLPYGGGTETQYF. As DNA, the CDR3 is TGCGCCAGCAGCCCCCTCCCTTATGGGGGAGGAACGGAGACCCAGTACTTC.

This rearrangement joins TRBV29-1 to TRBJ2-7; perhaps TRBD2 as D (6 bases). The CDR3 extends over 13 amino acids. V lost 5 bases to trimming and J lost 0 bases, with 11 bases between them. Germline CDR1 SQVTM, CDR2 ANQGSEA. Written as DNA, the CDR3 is TGCAGCGTTCGACGGGGGAGCTCCTACGAGCAGTACTTC. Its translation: CSVRRGSSYEQYF.

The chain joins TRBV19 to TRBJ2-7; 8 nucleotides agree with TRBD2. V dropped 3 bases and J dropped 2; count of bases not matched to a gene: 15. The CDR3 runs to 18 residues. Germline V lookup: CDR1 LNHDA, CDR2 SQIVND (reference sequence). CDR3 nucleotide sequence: TGTGCCAGTAGTATCCGGGAGGGGGTACTAGCGTGTACCTACGAGCAGTACTTC. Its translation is CASSIREGVLACTYEQYF.

CDR3: CASSFRETQYF. The CDR3 coding sequence is TGTGCCAGCAGCTTCCGGGAGACCCAGTACTTC. The chain uses TRBV13 and TRBJ2-5; no reliable D call. This CDR3 comprises 11 residues. V was clipped by 3 bases and J by 5 bases, with 4 bases between them. Germline CDR1 reads PRHDT; CDR2 reads FYEKMQ (reference sequence).

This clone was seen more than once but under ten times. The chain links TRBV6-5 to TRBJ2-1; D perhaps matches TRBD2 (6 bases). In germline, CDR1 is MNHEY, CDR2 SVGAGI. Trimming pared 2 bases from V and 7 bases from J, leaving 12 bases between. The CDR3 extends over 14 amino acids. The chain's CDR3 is CASSYKSRGNEQFF. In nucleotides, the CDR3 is TGTGCCAGCAGTTACAAGTCTCGGGGGAATGAGCAGTTCTTC.

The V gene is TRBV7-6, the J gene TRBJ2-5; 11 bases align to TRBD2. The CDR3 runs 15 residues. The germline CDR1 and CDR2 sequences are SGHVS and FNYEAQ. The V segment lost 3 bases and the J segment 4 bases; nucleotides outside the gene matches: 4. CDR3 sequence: CASSLDSGGGETQYF. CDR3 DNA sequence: TGTGCCAGCAGCTTGGATAGCGGGGGGGGAGAGACCCAGTACTTC.